This T cell receptor (delta chain) came from a study of γδ T cells in repeated Plasmodium falciparum infection. Study-wide background: Donors were malaria-exposed Malian children or age- and gender-matched Australian children.

Both TRG and TRD chains were sequenced from each sorted sample. TCRdb applied CATT to the multiplex PCR reads for clone calling. The table shows tens of thousands of delta-chain clones, with 0.95% to 1% occurring only once. Study results and limitations: Many TCRgamma sequences overlapped between individuals in stable Vgamma9/Vdelta2+ repertoires.

Germline lookup yields CDR1 TSWWSYY and CDR2 QGS. The CDR3 spans 18 residues. V lost 5 bases to trimming and J lost 0 bases, with 22 bases between them. Vgamma9/Vdelta2+ and Vdelta2-negative gammadelta T cells were flow-sorted from PBMC for bulk sequencing. About this clone: Its specificity is not known. A far more abundant clone sits one base away, making this likely a read error. Different DNA sequences within this sample yield the same CDR3.

The chain joins TRDV1 to TRDJ1; weak D call: TRDD3 (6 bases). The J gene, absent from TCRdb, was called here by matching the DNA to germline. The receptor's source is a pool of human donors (malaria-infected and uninfected, not separated). Specimen: gamma-delta T cells from blood. CDR3 DNA: TGTGCTCTTGGGAGATCTACAGGGCTGGGGCGTCACACCGATAAACTCATCTTT. The encoded protein is CALGRSTGLGRHTDKLIF.